This passage covers 11 T cell receptor beta chains from one sample sequenced in a study of cytomegalovirus exposure and HLA in healthy donors. The PCR used 60 Vbeta and 13 Jbeta primers. TCRdb's copy holds only in-frame clones and misses some; the assay was immunoSEQ multiplex PCR. Of some 150,000 clones in the sample, 64% were seen once. Source material: PBMCs. All receptors come from a woman aged 30 to 39 in good health and CMV-seropositive.

The V gene is TRBV11-2, the J gene TRBJ2-3, with 7 bases that match TRBD2. Per germline, CDR1 SGHAT and CDR2 FQNNGV. The J segment lost 2 bases and the V segment lost 1 base, leaving 6 bases of the junction unmatched. The CDR3 contains 16 residues. Written as DNA, the CDR3 is TGTGCCAGCAGCTTAGGTCCGGGGGACTACACAGATACGCAGTATTTT. Amino acid sequence: CASSLGPGDYTDTQYF.

The CDR3 DNA reads TGCGCCAGCAGCTTGGGCGCCGGGACAGGGGGCGGCGGGGAGCTGTTTTTT. Encoded protein: CASSLGAGTGGGGELFF. The chain has TRBV5-1 and TRBJ2-2; 12 bases align to TRBD1. Trimming took 0 bases from V and 7 from J; bases not matched to a gene: 7. The CDR3 runs to 17 residues. Germline values: CDR1 SGHRS, CDR2 YFSETQ.

The V gene is TRBV19, the J gene TRBJ1-1; 8 nucleotides align to TRBD1. After removal of 3 bases from V and 0 bases from J, the junction contained 9 bases not matched to a gene. The germline CDR1 and CDR2 sequences are LNHDA and SQIVND (reference sequence). The CDR3 runs to 17 residues. CDR3 DNA: TGTGCCAGTAGTATTACGGGCAGGGGGCCTATGAACACTGAAGCTTTCTTT. This gives the protein CASSITGRGPMNTEAFF. The full variable domain, with the rest looked up from reference TRBV19 and TRBJ1-1, is DGGITQSPKYLFRKEGQNVTLSCEQNLNHDAMYWYRQDPGQGLRLIYYSQIVNDFQKGDIAEGYSVSREKKESFPLTVTSAQKNPTAFYLCASSITGRGPMNTEAFFGQGTRLTVV.

This clone was recorded a few times. This chain links TRBV5-1 with TRBJ2-2, with D uncertain. The V end was cut by 3 bases, the J end by 3 bases, with 15 bases between. The CDR3 is 16 residues long. Germline CDR1 SGHRS, CDR2 YFSETQ. The CDR3 loop reads CASSSTLTSDTGELFF. CDR3 sequence (DNA): TGCGCCAGCAGCTCAACCTTAACTTCGGACACCGGGGAGCTGTTTTTT.

This clone was counted between two and nine times. The genes are TRBV6-5 and TRBJ2-3; the D gene is possibly TRBD1 (5 bases). Trimming stripped 4 bases from V and 2 bases from J, with 10 bases between. The length of the CDR3 is 14 residues. Looked up from germline, CDR1 is MNHEY and CDR2 is SVGAGI. DNA of the CDR3: TGTGCCAGCAGTTGGCGACAGATCACAGATACGCAGTATTTT. This translates into CASSWRQITDTQYF.

Only a few counts were recorded for this clone. V and J are TRBV6-5 and TRBJ2-1; D remains ambiguous. Trimming shortened V by 6 bases and J by 8 bases, and 8 bases separated the two germline ends. CDR3 length equals 11 residues. CDR1 and CDR2 (germline): MNHEY, SVGAGI. The CDR3 protein is CASREFDEQFF. CDR3 sequence (DNA): TGTGCCAGCAGGGAGTTCGATGAGCAGTTCTTC.

The rearrangement joins TRBV2 to TRBJ2-1; D is unresolved. CDR3 length: 12 amino acids. The V end was cut by 8 bases, the J end by 9 bases, with 14 bases between. Germline V gives CDR1 SNHLY, CDR2 FYNNEI. CDR3 amino acids: CASRPPAGEQFF. The DNA for the CDR3 is TGTGCCAGCCGCCCCCCGGCAGGTGAGCAGTTCTTC.

This clone was seen a few times. The chain uses TRBV7-2 and TRBJ1-1; D might be TRBD1 (5 bases). CDR3 length: 15 residues. Trimming stripped 1 base from V and 4 bases from J, with 13 bases between. The germline V gene has CDR1 SGHTA and CDR2 FQGNSA. CDR3: CASSLEVTGFTEAFF. The DNA for the CDR3 is TGTGCCAGCAGCTTAGAGGTTACAGGTTTCACTGAAGCTTTCTTT.

The chain uses TRBV5-1 and TRBJ1-4; 10 bases are a match to TRBD1. Trimming cost V 7 bases and J 6 bases; bases outside gene matches: 9. The CDR3 runs 15 residues. CDR1 SGHRS and CDR2 YFSETQ come from the germline V gene. DNA for the CDR3: TGCGCCAGCCGTTTTTTTGGACAGGGGGATGAAAAACTGTTTTTT. It codes for CASRFFGQGDEKLFF.

This chain uses TRBV29-1 with TRBJ2-3; TRBD2 is a possible D gene (6 bases). Germline CDR1 is SQVTM and CDR2 is ANQGSEA. The CDR3 spans 14 residues. Trimming removed 2 bases at V and 0 bases at J, with 9 bases between. The CDR3, as DNA: TGCAGCGTTGAAATAGGGACTAGCACAGATACGCAGTATTTT. Amino acid sequence: CSVEIGTSTDTQYF.

J is TRBJ2-3 and V is TRBV4-1, with 12 positions matching TRBD2. The trim removed 4 bases at V and 4 bases at J, leaving 9 bases unmatched. Germline-derived CDR1 and CDR2 are MGHRA and YSYEKL. This CDR3 is built from 17 residues. The CDR3 loop reads CASSRRLAGVKADTQYF. CDR3 DNA sequence: TGCGCCAGCAGCCGCCGACTAGCGGGGGTTAAGGCAGATACGCAGTATTTT.